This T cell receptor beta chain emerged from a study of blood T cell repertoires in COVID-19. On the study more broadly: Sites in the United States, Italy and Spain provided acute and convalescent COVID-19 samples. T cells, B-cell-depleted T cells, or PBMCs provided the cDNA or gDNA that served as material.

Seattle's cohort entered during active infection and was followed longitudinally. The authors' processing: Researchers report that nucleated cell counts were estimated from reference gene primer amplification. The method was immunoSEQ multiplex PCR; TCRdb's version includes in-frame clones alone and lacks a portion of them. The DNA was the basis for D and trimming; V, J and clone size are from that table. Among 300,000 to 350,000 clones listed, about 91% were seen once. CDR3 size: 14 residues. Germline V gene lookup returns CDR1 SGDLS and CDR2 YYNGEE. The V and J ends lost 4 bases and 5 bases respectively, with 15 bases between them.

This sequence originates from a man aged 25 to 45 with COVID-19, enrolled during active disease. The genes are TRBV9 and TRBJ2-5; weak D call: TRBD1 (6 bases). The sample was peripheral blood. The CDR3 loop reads CASSPPGGGETQYF. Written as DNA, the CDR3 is TGTGCCAGCAGCCCCCCTGGGGGCGGGGAGACCCAGTACTTC.